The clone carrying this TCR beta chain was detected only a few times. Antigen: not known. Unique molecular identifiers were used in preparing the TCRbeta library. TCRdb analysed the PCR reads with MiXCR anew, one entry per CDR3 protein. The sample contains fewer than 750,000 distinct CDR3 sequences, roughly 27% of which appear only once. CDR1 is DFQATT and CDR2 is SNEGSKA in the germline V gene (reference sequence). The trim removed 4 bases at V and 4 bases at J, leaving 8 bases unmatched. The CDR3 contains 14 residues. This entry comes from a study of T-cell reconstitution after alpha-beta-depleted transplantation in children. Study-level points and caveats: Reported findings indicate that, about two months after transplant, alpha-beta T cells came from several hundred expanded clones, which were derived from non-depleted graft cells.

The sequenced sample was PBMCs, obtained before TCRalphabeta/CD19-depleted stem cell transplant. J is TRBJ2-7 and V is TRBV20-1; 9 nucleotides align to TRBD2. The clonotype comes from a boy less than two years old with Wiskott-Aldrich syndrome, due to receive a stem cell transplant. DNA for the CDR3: TGCAGTGCTACGGGACGGACTAGCGTATACGAGCAGTACTTC. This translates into CSATGRTSVYEQYF.